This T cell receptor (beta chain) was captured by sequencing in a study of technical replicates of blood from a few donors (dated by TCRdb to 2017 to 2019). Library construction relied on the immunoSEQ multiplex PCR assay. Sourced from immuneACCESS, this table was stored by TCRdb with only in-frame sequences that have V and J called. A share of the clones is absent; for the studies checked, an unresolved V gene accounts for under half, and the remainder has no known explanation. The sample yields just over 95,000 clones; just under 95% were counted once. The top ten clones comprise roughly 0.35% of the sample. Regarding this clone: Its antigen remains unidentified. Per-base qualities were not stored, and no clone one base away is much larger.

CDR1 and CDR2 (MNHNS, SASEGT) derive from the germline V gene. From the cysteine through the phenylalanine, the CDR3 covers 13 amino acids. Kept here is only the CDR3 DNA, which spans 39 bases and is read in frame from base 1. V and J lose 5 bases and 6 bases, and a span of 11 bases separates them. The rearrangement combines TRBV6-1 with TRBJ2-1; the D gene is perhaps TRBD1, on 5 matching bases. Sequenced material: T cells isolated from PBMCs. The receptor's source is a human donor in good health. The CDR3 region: CASSNRQSNEQFF. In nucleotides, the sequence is TGTGCCAGCAGTAACAGACAGTCCAATGAGCAGTTCTTC.